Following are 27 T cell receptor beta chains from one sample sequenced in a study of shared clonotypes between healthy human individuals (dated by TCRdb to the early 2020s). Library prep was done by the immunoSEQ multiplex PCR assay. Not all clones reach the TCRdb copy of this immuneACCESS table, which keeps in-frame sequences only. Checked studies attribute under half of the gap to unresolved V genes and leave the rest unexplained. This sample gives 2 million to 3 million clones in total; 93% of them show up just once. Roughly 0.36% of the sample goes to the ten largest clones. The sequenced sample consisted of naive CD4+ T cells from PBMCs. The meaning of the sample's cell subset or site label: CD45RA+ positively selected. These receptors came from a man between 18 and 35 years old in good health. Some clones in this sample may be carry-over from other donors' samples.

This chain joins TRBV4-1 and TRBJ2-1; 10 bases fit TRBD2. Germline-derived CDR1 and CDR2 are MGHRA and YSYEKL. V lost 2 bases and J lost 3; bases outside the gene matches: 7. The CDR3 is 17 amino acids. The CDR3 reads CASSQQSGRVVYNEQFF. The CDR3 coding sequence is TGCGCCAGCAGCCAACAGAGCGGGAGGGTGGTCTACAATGAGCAGTTCTTC.

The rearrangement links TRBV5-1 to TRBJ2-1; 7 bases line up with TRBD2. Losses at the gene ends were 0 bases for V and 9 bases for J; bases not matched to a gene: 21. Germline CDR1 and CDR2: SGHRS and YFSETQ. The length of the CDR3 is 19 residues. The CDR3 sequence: CASSLEGLSMVGQKGEQFF. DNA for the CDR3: TGCGCCAGCAGCTTGGAGGGACTATCCATGGTCGGTCAAAAGGGTGAGCAGTTCTTC.

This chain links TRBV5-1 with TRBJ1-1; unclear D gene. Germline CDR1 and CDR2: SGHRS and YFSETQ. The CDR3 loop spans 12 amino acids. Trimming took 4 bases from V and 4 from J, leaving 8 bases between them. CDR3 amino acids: CASSPDITEAFF. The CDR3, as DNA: TGCGCCAGCAGCCCCGATATCACTGAAGCTTTCTTT.

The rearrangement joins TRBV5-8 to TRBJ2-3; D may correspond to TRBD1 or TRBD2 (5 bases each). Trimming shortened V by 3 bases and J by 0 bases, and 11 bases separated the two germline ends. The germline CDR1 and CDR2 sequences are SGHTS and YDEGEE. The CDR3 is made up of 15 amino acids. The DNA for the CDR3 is TGTGCCAGCAGCTACGGCCGGGACAGCACAGATACGCAGTATTTT. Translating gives CASSYGRDSTDTQYF.

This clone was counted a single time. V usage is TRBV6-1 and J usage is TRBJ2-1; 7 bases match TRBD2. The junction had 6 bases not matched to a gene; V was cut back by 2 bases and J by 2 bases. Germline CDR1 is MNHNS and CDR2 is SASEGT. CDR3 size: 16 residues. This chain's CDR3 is CASSEIAGRTYNEQFF. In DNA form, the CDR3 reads TGTGCCAGCAGTGAAATAGCGGGCCGAACCTACAATGAGCAGTTCTTC.

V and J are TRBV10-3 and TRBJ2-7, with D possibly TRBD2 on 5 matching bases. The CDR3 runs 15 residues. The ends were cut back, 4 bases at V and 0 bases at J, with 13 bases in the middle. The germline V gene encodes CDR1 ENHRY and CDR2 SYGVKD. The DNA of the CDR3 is TGTGCCATCAGTGTGCGCCTTACTAGCTCCTACGAGCAGTACTTC. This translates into CAISVRLTSSYEQYF.

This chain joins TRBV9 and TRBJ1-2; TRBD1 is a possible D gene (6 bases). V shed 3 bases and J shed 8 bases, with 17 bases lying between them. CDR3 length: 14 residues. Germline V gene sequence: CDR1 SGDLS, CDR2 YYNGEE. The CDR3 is CASSAQPQGSGYTF. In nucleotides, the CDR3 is TGTGCCAGCAGCGCTCAACCACAGGGTTCCGGCTACACCTTC.

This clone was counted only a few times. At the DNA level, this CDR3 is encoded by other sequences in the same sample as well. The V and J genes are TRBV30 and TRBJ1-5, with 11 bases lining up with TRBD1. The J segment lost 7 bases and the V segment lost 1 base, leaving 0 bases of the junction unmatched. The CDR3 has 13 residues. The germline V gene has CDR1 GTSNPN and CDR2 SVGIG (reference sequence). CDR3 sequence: CAWSGDRGQPQHF. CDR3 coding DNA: TGTGCCTGGAGTGGGGACAGGGGGCAGCCCCAGCATTTT. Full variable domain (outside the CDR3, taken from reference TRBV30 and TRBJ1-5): SQTIHQWPATLVQPVGSPLSLECTVEGTSNPNLYWYRQAAGRGLQLLFYSVGIGQISSEVPQNLSASRPQDRQFILSSKKLLLSDSGFYLCAWSGDRGQPQHFGDGTRLSIL.

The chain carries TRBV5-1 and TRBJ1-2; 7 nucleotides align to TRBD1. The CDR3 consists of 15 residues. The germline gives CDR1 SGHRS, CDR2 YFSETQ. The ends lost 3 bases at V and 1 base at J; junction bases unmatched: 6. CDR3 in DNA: TGCGCCAGCAGCTCCCTGACAGGGTTTAACTATGGCTACACCTTC. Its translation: CASSSLTGFNYGYTF.

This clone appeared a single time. In DNA, the CDR3 is TGCGCCAGCAGCTTGGGGGTCCCCGGTTTGGAGACCCAGTACTTC. Amino acids: CASSLGVPGLETQYF. V gene TRBV5-1 combines with J gene TRBJ2-5; D uncertain. Trimming took off 0 bases at V and 5 bases at J, with 14 bases between the two ends. Germline V CDR1 and CDR2: SGHRS, YFSETQ. This CDR3 region has 15 residues.

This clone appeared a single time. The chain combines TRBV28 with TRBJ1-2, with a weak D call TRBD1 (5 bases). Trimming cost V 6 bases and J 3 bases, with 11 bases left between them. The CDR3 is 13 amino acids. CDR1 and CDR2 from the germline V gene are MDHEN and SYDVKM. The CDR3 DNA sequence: TGTGCCAGCAGCCCTAAGGGGTACTATGGCTACACCTTC. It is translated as CASSPKGYYGYTF.

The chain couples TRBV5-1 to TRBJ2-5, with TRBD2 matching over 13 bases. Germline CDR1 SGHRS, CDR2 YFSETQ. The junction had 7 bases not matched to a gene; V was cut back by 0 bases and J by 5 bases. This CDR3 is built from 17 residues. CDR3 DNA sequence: TGCGCCAGCAGCTTGGGGATACTAGCGGGAGGGTCGGAGACCCAGTACTTC. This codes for CASSLGILAGGSETQYF.

The CDR3 bases are TGTGCCAGCAGCCAATTGGGGGGGAGCACTGAAGCTTTCTTT. This codes for CASSQLGGSTEAFF. The rearrangement uses TRBV7-8 and TRBJ1-1; the D gene is possibly TRBD1 (5 bases). The CDR3 totals 14 residues. Germline CDR1 is SGHVS and CDR2 is FQNEAQ. V lost 5 bases and J lost 4, with 14 bases in between.

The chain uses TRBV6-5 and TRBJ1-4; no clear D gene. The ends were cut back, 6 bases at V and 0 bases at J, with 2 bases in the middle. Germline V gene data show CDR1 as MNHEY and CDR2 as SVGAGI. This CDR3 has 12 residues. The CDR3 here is CASRATNEKLFF. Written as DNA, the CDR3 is TGTGCCAGCAGAGCAACTAATGAAAAACTGTTTTTT.

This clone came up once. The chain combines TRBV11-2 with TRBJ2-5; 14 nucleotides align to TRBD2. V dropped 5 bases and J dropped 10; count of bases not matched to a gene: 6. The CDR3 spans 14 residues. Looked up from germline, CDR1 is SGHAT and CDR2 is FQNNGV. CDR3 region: CASSGAGLAGVQYF. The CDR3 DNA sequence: TGTGCCAGCAGCGGGGCGGGACTAGCGGGAGTCCAGTACTTC.

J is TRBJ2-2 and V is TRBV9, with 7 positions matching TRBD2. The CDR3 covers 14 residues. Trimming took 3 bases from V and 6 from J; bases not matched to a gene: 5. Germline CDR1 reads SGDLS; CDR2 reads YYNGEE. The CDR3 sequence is CASSAQTSPGELFF. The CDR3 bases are TGTGCCAGCAGCGCCCAGACTAGCCCCGGGGAGCTGTTTTTT.

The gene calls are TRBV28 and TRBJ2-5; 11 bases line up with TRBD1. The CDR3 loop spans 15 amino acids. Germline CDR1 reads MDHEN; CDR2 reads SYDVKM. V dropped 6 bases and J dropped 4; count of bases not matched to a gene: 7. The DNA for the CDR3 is TGTGCCAGCAGCCCCGGGACAGGGGGGTTAGAGACCCAGTACTTC. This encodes CASSPGTGGLETQYF.

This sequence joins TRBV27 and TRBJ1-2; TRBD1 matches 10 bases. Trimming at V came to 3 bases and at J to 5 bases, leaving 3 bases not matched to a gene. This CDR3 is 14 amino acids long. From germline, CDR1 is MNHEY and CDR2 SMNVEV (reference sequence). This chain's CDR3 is CASSFSDRGYGYTF. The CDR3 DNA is TGTGCCAGCAGTTTTTCGGACAGGGGGTATGGCTACACCTTC.

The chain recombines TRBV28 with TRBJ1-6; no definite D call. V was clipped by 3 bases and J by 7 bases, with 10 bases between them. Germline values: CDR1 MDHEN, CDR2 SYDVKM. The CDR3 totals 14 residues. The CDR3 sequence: CASSLERFNSPLHF. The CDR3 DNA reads TGTGCCAGCAGTTTGGAACGGTTCAATTCACCCCTCCACTTT.

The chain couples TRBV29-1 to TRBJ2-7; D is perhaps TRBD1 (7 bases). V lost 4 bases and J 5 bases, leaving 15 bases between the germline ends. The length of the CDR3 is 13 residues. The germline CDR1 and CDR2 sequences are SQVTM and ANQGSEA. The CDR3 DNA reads TGCAGCGTTGGGGGGGACAGCCGGCACGAGCAGTACTTC. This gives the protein CSVGGDSRHEQYF.

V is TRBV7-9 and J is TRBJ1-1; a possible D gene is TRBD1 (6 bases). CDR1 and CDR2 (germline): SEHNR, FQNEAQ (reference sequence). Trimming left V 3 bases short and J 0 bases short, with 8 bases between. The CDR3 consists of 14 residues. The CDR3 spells CASSFDRLNTEAFF. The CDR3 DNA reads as TGTGCCAGCAGCTTTGACAGGCTGAACACTGAAGCTTTCTTT.

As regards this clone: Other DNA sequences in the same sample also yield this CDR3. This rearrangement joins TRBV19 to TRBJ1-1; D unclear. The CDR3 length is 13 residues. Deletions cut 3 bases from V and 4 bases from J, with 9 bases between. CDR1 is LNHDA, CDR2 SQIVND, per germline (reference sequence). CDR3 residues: CASSIAGGTEAFF. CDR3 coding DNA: TGTGCCAGTAGTATTGCCGGCGGCACTGAAGCTTTCTTT.

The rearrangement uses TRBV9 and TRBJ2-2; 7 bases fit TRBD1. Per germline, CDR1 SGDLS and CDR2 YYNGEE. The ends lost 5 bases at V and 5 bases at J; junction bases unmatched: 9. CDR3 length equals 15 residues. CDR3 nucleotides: TGTGCCAGCAGACCAGGGGGTATGGGGACCGGGGAGCTGTTTTTT. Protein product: CASRPGGMGTGELFF.

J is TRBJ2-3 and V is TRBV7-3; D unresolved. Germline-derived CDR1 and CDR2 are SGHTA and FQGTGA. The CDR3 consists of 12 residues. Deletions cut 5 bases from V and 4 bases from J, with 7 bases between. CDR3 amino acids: CASSSPPDTQYF. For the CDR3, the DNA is TGTGCCAGCAGCAGTCCCCCAGATACGCAGTATTTT.

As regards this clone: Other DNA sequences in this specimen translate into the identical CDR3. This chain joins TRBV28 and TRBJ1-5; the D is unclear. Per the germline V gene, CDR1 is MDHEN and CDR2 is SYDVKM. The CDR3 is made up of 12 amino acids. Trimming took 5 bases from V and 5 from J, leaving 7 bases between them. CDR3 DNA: TGTGCCAGCAGTCCCCGATATCAGCCCCAGCATTTT. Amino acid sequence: CASSPRYQPQHF. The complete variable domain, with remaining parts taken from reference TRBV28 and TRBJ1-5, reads DVKVTQSSRYLVKRTGEKVFLECVQDMDHENMFWYRQDPGLGLRLIYFSYDVKMKEKGDIPEGYSVSREKKERFSLILESASTNQTSMYLCASSPRYQPQHFGDGTRLSIL.

CDR3 protein: CASTVGGTGELFF. CDR3 sequence (DNA): TGTGCCAGCACCGTAGGGGGTACCGGGGAGCTGTTTTTT. The chain carries TRBV7-2 and TRBJ2-2; the D gene is possibly TRBD1 (6 bases). The V end lost 7 bases, the J end lost 5 bases, and 11 bases lay between the germline ends. Germline V gene sequence: CDR1 SGHTA, CDR2 FQGNSA. There are 13 residues in the CDR3.

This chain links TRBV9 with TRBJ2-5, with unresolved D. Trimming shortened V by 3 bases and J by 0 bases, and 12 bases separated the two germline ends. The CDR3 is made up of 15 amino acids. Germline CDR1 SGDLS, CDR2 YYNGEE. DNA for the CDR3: TGTGCCAGCAGCGAGTCCCCTCAAAACCAAGAGACCCAGTACTTC. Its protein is CASSESPQNQETQYF.